The table lists the clone carrying this T cell receptor (beta chain) with a few counts. Antigen specificity is unknown. This specimen comes from a study of cytomegalovirus exposure and HLA in healthy donors. Overall study findings and caveats: Whilst most TCR sequences proved rare, a subset of public TCRs occurred across many donors. Further analysis, carried out later, found HLA-associated TCR beta chains more clonally expanded than equally common other chains. In a later analysis, parvovirus B19, influenza, CMV and Epstein-Barr virus appeared linked to several top co-occurrence clusters.

PCR employed 60 Vbeta and 13 Jbeta primers. Only in-frame clones appear in the TCRdb table, and some are missing; sequencing was by immunoSEQ multiplex PCR. The data show roughly 150,000 clones, approximately 80% seen once. The V and J ends lost 5 bases and 1 base, in that order; junction bases with no gene match: 0. Germline CDR1 and CDR2: PRHDT and FYEKMQ (reference sequence). The CDR3 contains 14 residues. The rearrangement uses TRBV13 and TRBJ2-3, with 10 bases that match TRBD1. Sequences were obtained from PBMCs. The receptor's source is a man aged 30 to 45 in good health and CMV-seronegative. The DNA of the CDR3 is TGTGCCAGCAGCGGGACAGGGGGCACAGATACGCAGTATTTT. The encoded protein is CASSGTGGTDTQYF.